The rows below give T cell receptor beta chains drawn from one sample of a study of regulatory T cells in long-lasting Graves disease. MiXCR, applied by TCRdb to the multiplex PCR reads, yields one record per CDR3 protein. The sample has 700,000 or so distinct CDR3 sequences, about 32% seen once; the top ten hold 35% to 55%. Sequences were derived from peripheral blood mononuclear cells (PBMCs), sampled when the disease was refractory, from a patient treated with antithyroid drugs. The source of these receptors is a female donor with Graves disease. CDR3s include the opening cysteine and the closing phenylalanine or tryptophan. D genes are given only for firm matches.

length	J	V	D	CDR3
17	TRBJ1-1	TRBV10-3	NA	CAISESTRTLGPSEAFF
13	TRBJ2-7	TRBV27	NA	CASSLQGYYEQYF
13	TRBJ2-5	TRBV7-9	NA	CASSFGHQETQYF
15	TRBJ2-7	TRBV5-1	TRBD2	CASSAGTSGAYEQYF
14	TRBJ2-3	TRBV10-3	TRBD1	CAINSGQRADTQYF
15	TRBJ1-2	TRBV28	TRBD1	CASTPERGRIYGYTF
16	TRBJ2-1	TRBV20-1	TRBD2	CSATGTSGNDRNEQFF
13	TRBJ2-3	TRBV12-3/TRBV12-4	TRBD2	CASGTSGGDTQYF
12	TRBJ2-4	TRBV29-1	TRBD2	CSVEGGENIQYF
14	TRBJ2-7	TRBV6-1	NA	CASRRTLSSYEQYF
16	TRBJ1-1	TRBV6-1	TRBD1	CASSPQGVLMNTEAFF
15	TRBJ2-6	TRBV6-1	NA	CASTRDNSGANVLTF
13	TRBJ1-1	TRBV5-1	NA	CATRRGENTEAFF
14	TRBJ2-7	TRBV12-3/TRBV12-4	TRBD1	CASSLSGTGHEQYF
16	TRBJ1-1	TRBV6-4	NA	CASSYSLSYTNTEAFF
16	TRBJ2-2	TRBV13	TRBD2	CASSRTSGRNTGELFF
19	TRBJ1-6	TRBV28	NA	CASSFVISRLSSYNSPLHF
13	TRBJ1-2	TRBV25-1	NA	CASSEGDFKGYTF
16	TRBJ1-5	TRBV18	NA	CASSPLGGSGNQPQHF
13	TRBJ1-5	TRBV18	NA	CASGPRLNQPQHF
14	TRBJ2-2	TRBV6-1	NA	CASSAWRAGGELFF
13	TRBJ2-7	TRBV29-1	NA	CSVPGAASYEQYF
14	TRBJ1-5	TRBV6-1	TRBD1	CASREGGAGQPQHF
15	TRBJ1-1	TRBV5-5	NA	CASSLAPDLNTEAFF
17	TRBJ2-4	TRBV14	NA	CASSQDWFLGTKNIQYF
14	TRBJ2-5	TRBV6-9	NA	CASSYSPLQEAQYF
12	TRBJ2-5	TRBV15	NA	CATSRDLETQYF
14	TRBJ1-4	TRBV29-1	NA	CSVQQGGPNEKLFF
14	TRBJ1-1	TRBV20-1	NA	CSARDPVGSTEAFF
18	TRBJ2-6	TRBV7-3	TRBD1	CASSVPGTANSGANVLTF
16	TRBJ1-1	TRBV12-5	NA	CASGLWIGGRDYEAFF
15	TRBJ1-1	TRBV7-9	TRBD1	CASSRTTGVNTEAFF
17	TRBJ2-7	TRBV20-1	TRBD1	CSASSAPPGQGPYEQYF
15	TRBJ1-2	TRBV5-1	TRBD1	CASSLDRGNNYGYTF
21	TRBJ2-7	TRBV6-1	TRBD2	CASTGTEGLAGCCWLGYEQYF
15	TRBJ2-7	TRBV27	NA	CASSLDGTDTYEQYF
16	TRBJ1-1	TRBV28	NA	CASKWGGRGMNTEAFF
14	TRBJ1-2	TRBV12-3/TRBV12-4	NA	CASRHDVGAGGYTF